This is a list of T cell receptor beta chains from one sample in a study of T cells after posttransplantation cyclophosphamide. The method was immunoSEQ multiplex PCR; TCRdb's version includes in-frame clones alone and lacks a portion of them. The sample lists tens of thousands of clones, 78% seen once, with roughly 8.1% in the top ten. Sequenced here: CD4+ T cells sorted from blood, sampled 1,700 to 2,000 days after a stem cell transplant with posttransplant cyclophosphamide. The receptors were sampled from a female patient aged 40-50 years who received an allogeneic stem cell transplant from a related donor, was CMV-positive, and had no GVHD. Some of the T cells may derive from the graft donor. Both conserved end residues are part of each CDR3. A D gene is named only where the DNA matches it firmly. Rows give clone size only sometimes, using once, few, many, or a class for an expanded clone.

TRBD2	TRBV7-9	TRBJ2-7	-	TGTGCCAGCAGCTCCCTAGCGGCGCTCACCTACGAGCAGTACTTC	CASSSLAALTYEQYF
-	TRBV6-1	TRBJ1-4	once	TGTGCCAGCAGTGAGGGGCAGGGTGATGGAACTAATGAAAAACTGTTTTTT	CASSEGQGDGTNEKLFF
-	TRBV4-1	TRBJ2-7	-	TGCGCCAGCAGCCAAGAATATGGCCAATACGAGCAGTACTTC	CASSQEYGQYEQYF
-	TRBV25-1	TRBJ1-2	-	TGTGCCAGCAGTTTTGCGGTCAGCTATGGCTACACCTTC	CASSFAVSYGYTF
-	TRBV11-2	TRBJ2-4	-	TGTGCCAGCAGCTCCTCAGGGGGGAACATTCAGTACTTC	CASSSSGGNIQYF
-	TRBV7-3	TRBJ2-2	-	TGTGCCAGCAGCTTAGAGGGGGCCGGGGAGCTGTTTTTT	CASSLEGAGELFF
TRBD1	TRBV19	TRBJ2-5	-	TGTGCCAGTAGTACCCTCCATCCGGGACAGGGGTACCAAGAGACCCAGTACTTC	CASSTLHPGQGYQETQYF
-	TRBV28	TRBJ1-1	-	TGTGCCAGCACCTCGGTGGGGCGGGATGAAGCTTTCTTT	CASTSVGRDEAFF
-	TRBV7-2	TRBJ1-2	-	TGTGCCAGCAGCTTAGCCCACCGGGGGGATGGCTACACCTTC	CASSLAHRGDGYTF
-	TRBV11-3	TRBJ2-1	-	TGTGCCAGCAGCTTAGGGGCGAGGGGGGAGCAGTTCTTC	CASSLGARGEQFF
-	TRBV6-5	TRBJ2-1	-	TGTGCCACCCACCAGGGGAGCTCCTACAATGAGCAGTTCTTC	CATHQGSSYNEQFF
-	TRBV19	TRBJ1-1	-	TGTGCCAGTAAGGGAGTAAACACTGAAGCTTTCTTT	CASKGVNTEAFF
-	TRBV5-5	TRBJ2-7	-	TGTGCCAGCAGTCGTCCCGGGACATCTCCCTACGAGCAGTACTTC	CASSRPGTSPYEQYF
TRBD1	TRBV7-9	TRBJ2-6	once	TGTGCCAGCAGCTTATCTAGCCAGGGGGTGTACTCTGGGGCCAACGTCCTGACTTTC	CASSLSSQGVYSGANVLTF
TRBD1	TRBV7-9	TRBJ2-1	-	TGTGCCAGCAGCTTGAGGGGACAGGACAATGAGCAGTTCTTC	CASSLRGQDNEQFF
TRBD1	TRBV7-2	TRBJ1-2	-	TGTGCCAGCAGCCGGGACAGGGGGCAGTATGGCTACACCTTC	CASSRDRGQYGYTF
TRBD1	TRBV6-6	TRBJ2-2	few	TGTGCCAGCACCACCTCGACAGGGGGTCGGACCGGGGAGCTGTTTTTT	CASTTSTGGRTGELFF
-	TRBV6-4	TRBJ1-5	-	TGTGCCAGCAGTGACTGCACAGCGGTAAGGAATCAGCCCCAGCATTTT	CASSDCTAVRNQPQHF
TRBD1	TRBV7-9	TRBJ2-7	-	TGTGCCAGCAGCTTAGCGGGGACAGGGGGGTTCTCCTACGAGCAGTACTTC	CASSLAGTGGFSYEQYF
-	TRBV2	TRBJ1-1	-	TGTGCCAGCAGCCCAATAAAGCCAACTGAAGCTTTCTTT	CASSPIKPTEAFF
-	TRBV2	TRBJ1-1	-	TGTGCCAGCAGTAGGGTGGTAGGGGCAACTGAAGCTTTCTTT	CASSRVVGATEAFF
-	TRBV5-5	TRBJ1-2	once	TGTGCCAGCAGACATGAAGGGGGTCACTATGGCTACACCTTC	CASRHEGGHYGYTF
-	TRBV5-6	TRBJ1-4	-	TGTGCCAGCAGCCCCCACTATCAAGGAGACGAAAAACTGTTTTTT	CASSPHYQGDEKLFF
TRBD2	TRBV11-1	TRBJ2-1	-	TGTGCCAGCAGCTCGGGGGGTTGGGGGAACAATGAGCAGTTCTTC	CASSSGGWGNNEQFF
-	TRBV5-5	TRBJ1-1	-	TGTGCCAGCAGCAACACAGGGAACACTGAAGCTTTCTTT	CASSNTGNTEAFF
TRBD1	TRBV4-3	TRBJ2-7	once	TGCGCCAGCAGCCAAATTGGGACAGCGACCTACGAGCAGTACTTC	CASSQIGTATYEQYF